The rows below give T cell receptor beta chains drawn from one sample of a study of T cell responses to AZD1222 COVID-19 vaccine. The method was immunoSEQ multiplex PCR; TCRdb's version includes in-frame clones alone and lacks a portion of them. The sample contains about 180,000 clones, roughly 88% of which appear only once. This specimen was peripheral blood, taken 28 days after the second AZD1222 dose. These receptors were obtained from an adult who received the AZD1222 COVID-19 vaccine. CDR3s include the opening cysteine and the closing phenylalanine or tryptophan. The D gene is left open where the match is weak. Part of the rows lack a size; the others show once, few, many or a class for expanded clones.

clone_size,j_call,v_call,d_call,cdr3_aa,cdr3_nt
NA,TRBJ2-7,TRBV5-4,TRBD2,CASSYRLAGGPYEQYF,TGTGCCAGCAGCTACCGGCTAGCGGGGGGGCCCTACGAGCAGTACTTC
NA,TRBJ2-4,TRBV21-1,NA,CASSKAVAKNIQYF,TGTGCCAGCAGCAAAGCAGTAGCCAAAAACATTCAGTACTTC
NA,TRBJ2-2,TRBV6-5,NA,CASSYSRLAGELFF,TGTGCCAGCAGTTATTCCAGACTTGCCGGGGAGCTGTTTTTT
NA,TRBJ2-1,TRBV6-5,NA,CASTRLDNEQFF,TGTGCCAGCACACGACTGGACAATGAGCAGTTCTTC
NA,TRBJ2-1,TRBV4-3,NA,CASSPDWARIYEQFF,TGCGCCAGCAGCCCGGATTGGGCGCGGATATATGAGCAGTTCTTC
NA,TRBJ1-2,TRBV5-4,NA,CASSLAGVLGYGYTF,TGTGCCAGCAGCTTGGCAGGGGTACTTGGGTATGGCTACACCTTC
NA,TRBJ1-1,TRBV10-2,NA,CASGPDTEAFF,TGCGCCAGCGGGCCTGACACTGAAGCTTTCTTT
NA,TRBJ2-3,TRBV27,NA,CASSFVGRTDTQYF,TGTGCCAGCAGTTTTGTCGGTCGCACAGATACGCAGTATTTT
NA,TRBJ2-2,TRBV7-2,TRBD2,CASRTSGGADGELFF,TGTGCCAGCAGGACTAGCGGGGGGGCCGACGGGGAGCTGTTTTTT
NA,TRBJ2-7,TRBV20-1,TRBD2,CSASSGVDDYEQYF,TGCAGTGCAAGTAGCGGGGTGGATGACTACGAGCAGTACTTC
once,TRBJ2-1,TRBV14,NA,CASSQAGSGNNEQFF,TGTGCCAGCAGCCAAGCAGGGAGTGGAAACAATGAGCAGTTCTTC
NA,TRBJ2-7,TRBV3-1/TRBV3-2,TRBD2,CASSPPSSGGAYEQYF,TGTGCCAGCAGCCCACCCTCTAGCGGGGGGGCCTACGAGCAGTACTTC
few,TRBJ1-5,TRBV7-6,TRBD1,CASSERWGQGASNQPQHF,TGTGCCAGCAGCGAAAGGTGGGGACAGGGGGCTTCCAATCAGCCCCAGCATTTT
NA,TRBJ2-6,TRBV6-2/TRBV6-3,NA,CASSYWQGSGANVLTF,TGTGCCAGCAGTTACTGGCAGGGCTCCGGGGCCAACGTCCTGACTTTC
NA,TRBJ2-3,TRBV9,NA,CASSVQGGGPTDTQYF,TGTGCCAGCAGCGTACAAGGCGGGGGCCCCACAGATACGCAGTATTTT
NA,TRBJ2-1,TRBV11-2,TRBD1,CASSARTGGEQFF,TGTGCCAGCAGCGCACGGACAGGGGGAGAGCAGTTCTTC
NA,TRBJ1-6,TRBV6-5,NA,CASSPGSGNSPLHF,TGTGCCAGCAGCCCCGGGTCGGGGAATTCACCCCTCCACTTT
NA,TRBJ2-5,TRBV30,NA,CAWVERGDPKETQYF,TGTGCCTGGGTAGAACGGGGAGACCCCAAAGAGACCCAGTACTTC
NA,TRBJ2-5,TRBV5-6,NA,CASSSTGAETQYF,TGTGCCAGCAGCAGCACAGGTGCCGAGACCCAGTACTTC
NA,TRBJ1-1,TRBV19,NA,CASSLRTGRNTEAFF,TGTGCCAGTAGTTTACGAACGGGGAGGAACACTGAAGCTTTCTTT
NA,TRBJ2-3,TRBV6-1,TRBD1,CASSVTGTDPDTQYF,TGTGCCAGCAGTGTTACCGGGACAGATCCAGATACGCAGTATTTT
NA,TRBJ1-1,TRBV5-1,TRBD1,CASSFRTGIMNTEAFF,TGCGCCAGCAGCTTCCGGACAGGGATCATGAACACTGAAGCTTTCTTT
NA,TRBJ1-1,TRBV7-6,TRBD1,CASSLGGRQGNTEAFF,TGTGCCAGCAGCTTAGGGGGGAGACAGGGGAACACTGAAGCTTTCTTT
NA,TRBJ1-5,TRBV19,NA,CASSTPLNQPQHF,TGTGCCAGTAGTACCCCACTAAATCAGCCCCAGCATTTT
NA,TRBJ2-6,TRBV7-9,NA,CASSRTTGRTGANVLTF,TGTGCCAGCAGTCGTACTACAGGGAGGACTGGGGCCAACGTCCTGACTTTC
once,TRBJ2-3,TRBV3-1/TRBV3-2,TRBD1,CASSPGTGSTDTQYF,TGTGCCAGCAGCCCCGGGACAGGTAGCACAGATACGCAGTATTTT
NA,TRBJ1-2,TRBV7-2,TRBD1,CASSSLTRGLANYGYTF,TGTGCCAGCAGCTCGCTCACCAGGGGGCTGGCTAACTATGGCTACACCTTC
NA,TRBJ2-5,TRBV7-6,NA,CASSLSQQETQYF,TGTGCCAGCAGCTTAAGCCAGCAAGAGACCCAGTACTTC
NA,TRBJ1-3,TRBV11-2,NA,CASSLEPGVSGNTIYF,TGTGCCAGCAGCTTAGAACCAGGGGTCTCTGGAAACACCATATATTTT
NA,TRBJ2-1,TRBV10-3,TRBD1,CAISPSLGTAYNEQFF,TGTGCCATCAGCCCGAGCCTCGGGACAGCTTACAATGAGCAGTTCTTC
NA,TRBJ1-6,TRBV28,TRBD1,CASSFHGTASYNSPLHF,TGTGCCAGCAGTTTCCATGGGACAGCCTCCTATAATTCACCCCTCCACTTT
NA,TRBJ2-1,TRBV7-9,TRBD2,CASSPSAGGNEQFF,TGTGCCAGCAGCCCCTCAGCGGGGGGCAATGAGCAGTTCTTC
NA,TRBJ1-5,TRBV10-2,NA,CASSESTDFSNQPQHF,TGCGCCAGCAGTGAGTCGACAGATTTTAGCAATCAGCCCCAGCATTTT
NA,TRBJ2-7,TRBV2,TRBD2,CASSGVTSGYEQYF,TGTGCCAGCAGTGGTGTGACTAGCGGCTACGAGCAGTACTTC
NA,TRBJ2-7,TRBV5-8,NA,CASSFLGQTYEQYF,TGTGCCAGCAGCTTTCTGGGACAAACCTACGAGCAGTACTTC
NA,TRBJ1-2,TRBV19,NA,CASSRVGGYTF,TGTGCCAGTAGTCGGGTCGGTGGCTACACCTTC
NA,TRBJ1-5,TRBV19,NA,CASSSSVVRSNQPQHF,TGTGCCAGTAGTAGCTCTGTTGTCAGGAGCAATCAGCCCCAGCATTTT
NA,TRBJ2-1,TRBV7-2,TRBD2,CASSSVAGRSYNEQFF,TGTGCCAGCAGCTCGGTAGCGGGGCGCTCCTACAATGAGCAGTTCTTC
few,TRBJ1-2,TRBV15,NA,CATSRAYSITYGYTF,TGTGCCACCAGCAGAGCCTACAGCATTACCTATGGCTACACCTTC
NA,TRBJ1-1,TRBV2,TRBD1,CASSEGRGQDEAFF,TGTGCCAGCAGTGAGGGCAGGGGGCAGGATGAAGCTTTCTTT
NA,TRBJ2-6,TRBV5-1,NA,CASSNGQFFFGSGANVLTF,TGCGCCAGCAGCAATGGACAGTTTTTCTTCGGCTCTGGGGCCAACGTCCTGACTTTC
NA,TRBJ2-1,TRBV11-1,TRBD1,CASRYTGGNEQFF,TGTGCCAGCAGGTATACAGGGGGCAATGAGCAGTTCTTC
NA,TRBJ2-3,TRBV18,NA,CASSPSGDTQYF,TGTGCCAGCTCACCCTCAGGAGATACGCAGTATTTT
NA,TRBJ2-6,TRBV7-3,NA,CASSLTQNSGANVLTF,TGTGCCAGCAGCTTAACCCAGAACTCTGGGGCCAACGTCCTGACTTTC
NA,TRBJ2-3,TRBV11-1,TRBD2,CASRSGLASTDTQYF,TGTGCCAGCAGGTCGGGACTAGCTAGCACAGATACGCAGTATTTT
few,TRBJ1-5,TRBV6-1,NA,CASSDGGVNQPQHF,TGTGCCAGCAGTGATGGCGGGGTAAATCAGCCCCAGCATTTT
NA,TRBJ1-1,TRBV18,NA,CASSLQNTEAFF,TGTGCCAGCTCACTACAGAACACTGAAGCTTTCTTT
once,TRBJ1-5,TRBV6-2/TRBV6-3,NA,CASSLGERQPQHF,TGTGCCAGCAGTTTAGGGGAGCGACAGCCCCAGCATTTT
NA,TRBJ2-5,TRBV5-1,TRBD2,CASSSSGTSGDAQYF,TGCGCCAGCAGCTCCTCCGGGACTAGCGGGGATGCCCAGTACTTC
few,TRBJ2-7,TRBV7-2,NA,CASSFLGSPSYEQYF,TGTGCCAGCAGCTTTCTGGGGTCCCCCTCCTACGAGCAGTACTTC
NA,TRBJ2-7,TRBV29-1,TRBD1,CSVERGDRPYEQYF,TGCAGCGTTGAAAGGGGGGACAGGCCCTACGAGCAGTACTTC
NA,TRBJ2-2,TRBV7-9,NA,CASSFTAGKSGELFF,TGTGCCAGCAGCTTCACGGCAGGGAAGTCCGGGGAGCTGTTTTTT
NA,TRBJ1-2,TRBV7-2,NA,CASSQGRGSNYGYTF,TGTGCCAGCAGCCAAGGCCGGGGTTCCAACTATGGCTACACCTTC
NA,TRBJ2-7,TRBV10-2,TRBD2,CASSLAGGPGEQYF,TGCGCCAGCAGTCTAGCGGGGGGGCCGGGGGAGCAGTACTTC
NA,TRBJ1-2,TRBV25-1,TRBD1,CASSDTGVRGYGYTF,TGTGCCAGCAGTGACACAGGGGTAAGAGGCTATGGCTACACCTTC
few,TRBJ1-2,TRBV5-1,NA,CASSPDSSYGYTF,TGCGCCAGCAGCCCCGACAGTTCCTATGGCTACACCTTC
NA,TRBJ2-7,TRBV18,NA,CASSPLDSYEQYF,TGTGCCAGCTCACCGCTGGACTCCTACGAGCAGTACTTC
NA,TRBJ1-4,TRBV10-3,TRBD1,CAISEYWTGDNEKLFF,TGTGCCATCAGTGAGTATTGGACAGGAGATAATGAAAAACTGTTTTTT
NA,TRBJ1-2,TRBV11-2,TRBD1,CASGRTGGSYGYTF,TGTGCCAGCGGCCGGACAGGGGGTTCCTATGGCTACACCTTC